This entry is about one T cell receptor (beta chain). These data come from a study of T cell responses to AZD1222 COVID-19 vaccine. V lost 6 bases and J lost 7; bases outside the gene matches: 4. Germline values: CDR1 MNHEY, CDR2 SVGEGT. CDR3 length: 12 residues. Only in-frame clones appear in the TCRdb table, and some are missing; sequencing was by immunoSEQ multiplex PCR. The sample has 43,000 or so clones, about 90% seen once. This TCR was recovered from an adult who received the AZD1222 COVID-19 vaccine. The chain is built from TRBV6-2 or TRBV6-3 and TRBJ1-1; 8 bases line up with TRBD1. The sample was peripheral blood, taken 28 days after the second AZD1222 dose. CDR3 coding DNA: TGTGCCAGCAGCCCCGACAGGGGTGAAGCTTTCTTT. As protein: CASSPDRGEAFF.